Listed here are 13 T cell receptor beta chains from one sample, sequenced in a study of OX40 agonist ivuxolimab in advanced cancers. The method was immunoSEQ multiplex PCR; TCRdb's version includes in-frame clones alone and lacks a portion of them. The sample has around 53,000 clones; around 85% are singletons. Sample: CD4+ or CD8+ T cells sorted from blood, taken in a trial of the OX40 agonist ivuxolimab. The receptors were sampled from an adult with an advanced solid tumor such as melanoma, head and neck, liver or kidney cancer.

This clone was picked up a small number of times. One junction end disagrees with the germline gene, perhaps due to a read error. V and J are TRBV6-6 and TRBJ1-3; D not certain. This CDR3 contains 14 residues. Germline CDR1 MNHNY, CDR2 SVGAGI (reference sequence). CDR3 coding DNA: TGTGCCAGCAGTTCGGCCCCATCTGGGAACACCATATATTTT. Residues: CASSSAPSGNTIYF.

The V gene is TRBV6-1, the J gene TRBJ2-3; D might be TRBD2 (5 bases). The V and J ends lost 4 bases and 0 bases respectively, with 11 bases between them. This CDR3 comprises 15 residues. CDR1 and CDR2 from the germline V gene are MNHNS and SASEGT. This CDR3 is CASSARTGSTDTQYF. DNA for the CDR3: TGTGCCAGCAGTGCCCGGACGGGAAGCACAGATACGCAGTATTTT.

The V call is TRBV27, the J call TRBJ2-1; 7 nucleotides line up with TRBD2. Germline assignment: CDR1 MNHEY and CDR2 SMNVEV (reference sequence). CDR3 length: 18 residues. J gave up 0 bases and V 0 bases, and 8 bases lay outside the gene matches. The CDR3 reads CASSLSGPSGTSYNEQFF. The CDR3 coding sequence is TGTGCCAGCAGTTTATCGGGGCCTAGCGGTACCTCCTACAATGAGCAGTTCTTC.

This sequence joins TRBV9 and TRBJ2-2; D possibly corresponds to TRBD1 (5 bases). V dropped 0 bases and J dropped 4 bases, with 10 bases sitting between them. The germline V gene has CDR1 SGDLS and CDR2 YYNGEE. The CDR3 has 15 residues. The DNA for the CDR3 is TGTGCCAGCAGCGTAGTTCAGGGTGGCACCGGGGAGCTGTTTTTT. Its translation: CASSVVQGGTGELFF.

In this sample, this clone turned up a few times. V usage is TRBV20-1 and J usage is TRBJ1-1; D ambiguous. The length of the CDR3 is 11 residues. V lost 3 bases to trimming and J lost 12 bases, with 14 bases between them. Looked up from germline, CDR1 is DFQATT and CDR2 is SNEGSKA (reference sequence). The CDR3 spells CSARDRLVTFF. The CDR3 DNA reads TGCAGTGCTAGGGACCGGTTAGTAACTTTCTTT.

This clone was detected once. The rearrangement joins TRBV5-5 to TRBJ2-5, with D unclear. V was pared by 4 bases and J by 4 bases, with 8 bases between. The CDR3 runs 12 residues. The germline V gene encodes CDR1 SGHKS and CDR2 YYEKEE (reference sequence). The CDR3 DNA reads TGTGCCAGCAGCATGTACGGAGAGACCCAGTACTTC. It encodes CASSMYGETQYF.

The CDR3 nucleotides are TGTGCCAGCAGCCCAGGGGGCACGTTTCAGCCCCAGCATTTT. Its translation: CASSPGGTFQPQHF. The chain is built from TRBV14 and TRBJ1-5; 8 bases line up with TRBD1. The V and J ends lost 4 bases and 6 bases, in that order; junction bases with no gene match: 5. The CDR3 sequence is 14 residues long. CDR1 is SGHDN and CDR2 is FVKESK in the germline V gene.

V usage is TRBV6-6 and J usage is TRBJ2-5; the match to TRBD2 covers 9 bases. Germline V gene data show CDR1 as MNHNY and CDR2 as SVGAGI (reference sequence). The CDR3 loop spans 16 amino acids. After removal of 5 bases from V and 7 bases from J, the junction contained 14 bases not matched to a gene. CDR3: CASSTGGAGGVGTQYF. CDR3 coding DNA: TGTGCCAGCAGTACTGGGGGAGCGGGAGGAGTTGGGACCCAGTACTTC.

This clone occurred a few times. The chain joins TRBV28 to TRBJ1-3; the D gene is possibly TRBD1 (5 bases). Germline CDR1 MDHEN, CDR2 SYDVKM. The V and J ends lost 5 bases and 2 bases respectively, with 16 bases between them. The CDR3 is 16 amino acids. CDR3 residues: CASSQWDAGPGNTIYF. CDR3 DNA sequence: TGTGCCAGCAGTCAATGGGACGCTGGCCCTGGAAACACCATATATTTT.

The rearrangement uses TRBV5-8 and TRBJ2-1; possible D gene TRBD1, 6 bases. CDR1 and CDR2 from the germline V gene are SGHTS and YDEGEE. Trimming cost V 4 bases and J 8 bases, with 19 bases left between them. This CDR3 is 15 amino acids long. CDR3 residues: CASSITGIGVDEQFF. DNA for the CDR3: TGTGCCAGCAGCATCACAGGGATCGGGGTCGATGAGCAGTTCTTC. Filled out from reference TRBV5-8 and TRBJ2-1, the complete variable domain reads EAGVTQSPTHLIKTRGQQATLRCSPISGHTSVYWYQQALGLGLQFLLWYDEGEERNRGNFPPRFSGRQFPNYSSELNVNALELEDSALYLCASSITGIGVDEQFFGPGTRLTVL.

CDR3 sequence: CASSELGQGNTEAFF. The CDR3 region has the DNA TGTGCCAGCAGTGAATTAGGACAGGGGAACACTGAAGCTTTCTTT. J is TRBJ1-1 and V is TRBV6-1; 8 bases line up with TRBD1. In germline, CDR1 is MNHNS, CDR2 SASEGT. The CDR3 is 15 amino acids. V lost 2 bases, J lost 1 base, and 3 bases stayed unmatched.

V and J are TRBV7-3 and TRBJ2-2, with 11 bases identical to TRBD2. This CDR3 is 18 amino acids long. The J segment lost 6 bases and the V segment lost 2 bases, leaving 11 bases of the junction unmatched. Germline assignment: CDR1 SGHTA and CDR2 FQGTGA. CDR3 DNA: TGTGCCAGCAGCTTATATACTAGCGGGAGACCCAGGGCCGGGGAGCTGTTTTTT. This codes for CASSLYTSGRPRAGELFF.

This sequence joins TRBV11-3 and TRBJ2-1; D is uncertain. Looked up from germline, CDR1 is SGHNT and CDR2 is YENEEA. This CDR3 contains 11 residues. V lost 11 bases, J lost 11 bases, and 16 bases lay in between. CDR3: CAGTGRAQQFF. The CDR3, as DNA: TGTGCCGGAACTGGACGGGCTCAGCAGTTCTTC.